Below, one T cell receptor beta chain is given with its context. This receptor's antigen is unknown. No much larger clone is present one base from it, and per-base qualities are unavailable. Collaborating institutions collected whole blood in K2EDTA tubes following their own protocols. For TCRbeta analysis, collaborators shipped samples in one of three forms: frozen whole blood, isolated PBMCs, or DNA extracted from either of those sample types. TCRbeta CDR3 regions were amplified from genomic DNA by means of the immunoSEQ Assay, a bias-controlled multiplex PCR. Regarding the original processing steps: Within the assay, amplification of reference gene primers was used to estimate how many nucleated cells each sample contained. Sequence reads were collapsed and filtered to measure the absolute abundance of every unique TCRbeta CDR3 rearrangement. For each sample, productive Simpson clonality was calculated as the square root of Simpson's diversity index over productive rearrangements. TCRdb took this table from immuneACCESS and kept in-frame rearrangements with V and J called. Such tables lack part of the clones; where checked against another copy, unresolved V genes explain under half of the gap, and the rest is unexplained. V and J calls and clone size follow that table, whereas D and trimming were derived from the DNA. Recorded for this sample are about 140,000 clones; approximately 87% of them occurred a single time. The leading ten clones occupy 3.5% to 4.5% of the sample.

These data come from a study of blood T cell repertoires in COVID-19 (dated by TCRdb to the early 2020s). About the full investigation: Collaborator samples came from the United States, Italy and Spain and covered acute and convalescent phases of COVID-19. The material from the prospective study consisted of cDNA or gDNA derived from T cells, B-cell-depleted T cells, or PBMCs. The samples were drawn from two sources: the first 160 participants of the ongoing ImmuneRACE study, and 950 to 1,500 subjects contributed by 6 global collaborators. Nearly every sample came with metadata listing a de-identified subject ID, COVID-19 status, age in years and sex. HLA class I and class II types, where available, came from metadata supplied by the sample provider rather than from assay-based typing. Deeply sampled blood TCRbeta repertoires from subjects exposed to, actively infected with, or recovered from COVID-19 were included in the dataset. The repertoires were made available in a free public database intended to serve as a resource for research on the immune response to SARS-CoV-2. Results the study describes overall, beyond this receptor: The amount of clinical and demographic metadata varied by source and participant and was provided uncurated.

Sequences MNHEY (CDR1) and SVGAGI (CDR2) are obtained from the germline V gene. The CDR3 numbers 15 residues from cysteine through phenylalanine. Only CDR3 DNA is held: 45 bases, read in frame from base 1. V and J are truncated by 3 bases and 4 bases respectively, leaving an intervening sequence of 15 bases. The chain links TRBV6-5 with TRBJ1-2, with no confident D gene call. The TCR sequence derives from a woman aged 40 to 55 with acute or convalescent COVID-19. The sample consisted of peripheral blood. The nucleotide sequence is TGTGCCAGCAGTTATCGCGACTCGGCGGGCTATGGCTACACCTTC. This encodes CASSYRDSAGYGYTF.